Sequencing of this T cell receptor (beta chain) was carried out in a study of blood T cell repertoires in COVID-19. Study at large: Sites in the United States, Italy and Spain provided acute and convalescent COVID-19 samples. PBMCs, B-cell-depleted T cells, or T cells were the source of the cDNA or gDNA that made up the material.

Deletions cut 0 bases from V and 2 bases from J, with 16 bases between. The germline CDR1 and CDR2 sequences are LGHNA and YNFKEQ. There are 18 residues in the CDR3. In the authors' methods: Nucleated cell number was recorded as an estimate derived from reference gene primer amplification. Produced via immunoSEQ multiplex PCR; TCRdb's table is partial and in-frame only. The V and J calls and clone size were taken over from that table, and D and trimming were inferred from the DNA. The sample lists around 35,000 clones, approximately 91% seen once, with about an eighth in the top ten. The clonotype originates from a human donor in a cohort sampled during active COVID-19. This chain uses TRBV4-2 with TRBJ2-2, with D possibly matching TRBD1 (5 bases). The sequenced sample consisted of peripheral blood. This CDR3 is CASSQDWLGVNNTGELFF. CDR3 in DNA: TGTGCCAGCAGCCAAGATTGGCTAGGGGTAAATAACACCGGGGAGCTGTTTTTT.